These 4 T cell receptor beta chains originate from one sample sequenced in a study of T-cell memory formation after mild COVID-19. In TCRdb, the 5' RACE reads were re-called with MiXCR into one record per CDR3 protein. The table includes roughly 43,000 distinct CDR3 sequences, 9.5% detected once. Specimen: PBMCs or a T cell subset sorted from them (not recorded which). These receptors all come from an adult woman who had mild COVID-19 (a few samples of this study predate the infection). Cell type and time point are not known.

This clonotype was observed a handful of times. The chain recombines TRBV19 with TRBJ2-3; 7 bases are shared with TRBD2. The germline V gene encodes CDR1 LNHDA and CDR2 SQIVND (reference sequence). The CDR3 is 14 residues long. J lost 5 bases, V lost 5 bases, and 7 bases had no gene match. CDR3 nucleotide sequence: TGTGCCAGTAGTCCCCGGACTAGAAAAGATACGCAGTATTTT. Amino acids: CASSPRTRKDTQYF.

The J gene is TRBJ2-3, the V gene TRBV2; perhaps TRBD2 as D (6 bases). CDR3 length: 12 amino acids. V lost 7 bases and J lost 2, with 7 bases in between. Germline assignment: CDR1 SNHLY and CDR2 FYNNEI. CDR3 region: CASTRDTDTQYF. The DNA for the CDR3 is TGTGCCAGCACGCGGGACACAGATACGCAGTATTTT.

This clonotype was observed at least ten times. The chain is built from TRBV12-3 or TRBV12-4 and TRBJ2-3, with TRBD1 identical over 7 bases. This CDR3 contains 15 residues. V lost 1 base to trimming and J lost 1 base; unmatched junction nucleotides: 2. The CDR3 DNA follows: TGTGCCAGCAGTTTAGGGACAGGAGGCACAGATACGCAGTATTTT. This gives the protein CASSLGTGGTDTQYF.

This clonotype was seen repeatedly, ten times or more. The chain employs TRBV7-9 and TRBJ2-3; 10 nucleotides match TRBD2. There are 16 residues in the CDR3. Looked up from germline, CDR1 is SEHNR and CDR2 is FQNEAQ (reference sequence). Trimming took 3 bases from V and 2 from J; bases not matched to a gene: 5. The CDR3: CASSFRTSGSTDTQYF. In DNA, the CDR3 is TGTGCCAGCAGCTTTCGGACTAGCGGATCCACAGATACGCAGTATTTT. Complete variable domain (other parts from reference TRBV7-9 and TRBJ2-3): DTGVSQNPRHKITKRGQNVTFRCDPISEHNRLYWYRQTLGQGPEFLTYFQNEAQLEKSRLLSDRFSAERPKGSFSTLEIQRTEQGDSAMYLCASSFRTSGSTDTQYFGPGTRLTVL.